This entry features one T cell receptor (beta chain) sequence. Its antigen is not yet known. No per-base quality is available; no much larger clone lies one base away. The CDR3 regions of human TCRbeta chains were analyzed by immunosequencing. As for the original processing: TCRs in the repertoires were matched against a reference library of SARS-CoV-2-specific TCRs that had been generated with the MIRA antigen-specificity platform. Breadth was defined as the fraction of unique TCRs that were SARS-CoV-2-associated. Depth was defined as the fraction of total T cells that were SARS-CoV-2-associated. Using the MIRA data, every spike-specific TCR was mapped to the spike region that the TCR reacted to and assigned to either a CD4 or a CD8 class. Log10-transformed breadth and depth values were compared by one-way ANOVA with Sidak's multiple comparisons tests. Entries here come from immuneACCESS through TCRdb and include only in-frame sequences with V and J called. Some clones fail to appear in such tables; in the studies checked, an unresolved V gene covers under half of the shortfall, and the cause of the remainder is unknown. V, J and clone size were drawn from that table, and D and trimming were deduced from the DNA. Recorded for this sample are 40,000 to 55,000 clones; approximately 86% of them occurred a single time. 6.5% to 8.5% of the sample is in the top ten clones.

This entry is derived from a study of T cell responses to AZD1222 COVID-19 vaccine (dated by TCRdb to the early 2020s). General notes on the study: TCR sequencing covered about 230 trial participants: 200 to 220 given two doses of AZD1222 and approximately 25 given two doses of MenACWY control vaccine. Trial participants were enrolled into age subgroups of 18-55, 56-69 and 70-plus years, which contained 148, 28 and 57 TCR-sequenced participants, respectively. The research as a whole found: Reportedly, close to half of the unique spike-specific TCRs recognized epitopes lying outside the regions that are mutated in the B.1.351 and B.1.1.7 variants. Because no day 14 peak-response samples were available, the repertoires could be characterized only after the peak T cell response. Most participants were white British and females outnumbered males, and the authors suggested that clonal diversity may have been underestimated. CD4 TCRs associated with the vaccine covered the entire spike protein, and the dominant responses were in regions 160-218 and 743-854. A significant rise in spike-specific TCR breadth and depth was observed after two AZD1222 doses relative to day 0 and relative to MenACWY recipients. In the small 56-69-year group, the increase in depth fell short of significance, most likely because of low power. Conclusions about previously exposed vaccinees were limited because only six AZD1222 recipients were SARS-CoV-2 seropositive at baseline.

Spanning cysteine to phenylalanine, the CDR3 consists of 17 amino acids. Only the CDR3 DNA is retained, 51 bases long and in frame from the first base. Here V drops 4 bases and J drops 2 bases, and the junction holds 6 bases not matched to any gene. CDR1 and CDR2, looked up from the germline V gene, are KGHSH and LQKENI. The sample's time point label, in plain terms: about 28 days (+/-7) after the second vaccine dose. Because spike-specific TCR depth and breadth did not differ between the two schedules, AZD1222 recipients who got a second dose at roughly 4 weeks were pooled with those who got a second dose at roughly 12 weeks. Vaccinee samples were obtained from the UK trials COV001 and COV002, which included a single-blind randomized controlled phase 2/3 trial of AZD1222 (ChAdOx1 nCoV-19) in healthy adults. For TCRbeta chain sequencing, PBMC samples from trial participants were taken at day 0 and at day 28 after the second dose.

This receptor chain uses TRBV18 and TRBJ2-5; the junction holds 14 bases that match TRBD2. The source is an adult who received the AZD1222 COVID-19 vaccine. The sample here was peripheral blood, taken 28 days after the second AZD1222 dose. Here the CDR3 is given as CASSLLGLAGGQETQYF. The DNA reads as follows: TGTGCCAGCTCACTTCTCGGACTAGCGGGAGGTCAAGAGACCCAGTACTTC. Joined to the reference TRBV18 and TRBJ2-5 proteins, this CDR3 gives the full variable domain: NAGVMQNPRHLVRRRGQEARLRCSPMKGHSHVYWYRQLPEEGLKFMVYLQKENIIDESGMPKERFSAEFPKEGPSILRIQQVVRGDSAAYFCASSLLGLAGGQETQYFGPGTRLLVL.